A selection of T cell receptor beta chains follows, all from one sample in a study of T cell repertoires in cytomegalovirus infection. TCRdb re-called the reads with MiXCR, one entry per CDR3 protein. The data contain 600,000 to 800,000 distinct CDR3 sequences, 20% to 25% of them singletons. The specimen was CD8+ T cells from PBMCs. The receptor set was obtained from a human donor in good health (CMV status not recorded). Some clones in this sample may be carry-over from other donors' samples. The CDR3 runs from the conserved cysteine through the conserved F or W. A D gene is named only where the DNA matches it firmly. Expanded clones are given a class, and other clones once, few, many or no size at all.

d_call	j_call	clone_size	v_call	cdr3_nt	cdr3_aa
.	TRBJ2-7	many	TRBV6-5	TGTGCCAGCATTGGCCAGACATCCTACGAGCAGTACTTC	CASIGQTSYEQYF
.	TRBJ1-5	few	TRBV5-5	TGTGCCAGCAGCTTAAGTTTCTGGGCGGATAGCAATCAGCCCCAGCATTTT	CASSLSFWADSNQPQHF
TRBD1	TRBJ1-2	.	TRBV11-3	TGTGCCAGCAGCTTAGAGTCATCGGACAGGGTGAAGGGCTACACCTTC	CASSLESSDRVKGYTF
TRBD2	TRBJ2-1	.	TRBV7-9	TGTGCCAGCAGCTTAGGCTTGATGGACAGCGGGGGTGACAATGAGCAGTTCTTC	CASSLGLMDSGGDNEQFF
.	TRBJ2-2	.	TRBV6-5	TGTGCCAGCCAGGCTGGGCATGGCACCGGGGAGCTGTTTTTT	CASQAGHGTGELFF
TRBD2	TRBJ2-1	few	TRBV4-3	TGCGCCAGCAGCCAGCGGGGGGGCTCCTACAATGAGCAGTTCTTC	CASSQRGGSYNEQFF
.	TRBJ1-1	many	TRBV12-3/TRBV12-4	TGTGCCAGCAGGCCAGAATTACTGAACACTGAAGCTTTCTTT	CASRPELLNTEAFF
TRBD2	TRBJ2-1	.	TRBV6-5	TGTGCCAGCGCGGGGGAGAATGAGCAGTTCTTC	CASAGENEQFF
TRBD2	TRBJ2-2	many	TRBV7-2	TGTGCCAGCAGCTATAGCGGGGGGGCTTACGCCGGGGAGCTGTTTTTT	CASSYSGGAYAGELFF
.	TRBJ2-3	few	TRBV28	TGTGCCAGCAGTTTAAGCTTGGACAATGCAGATACGCAGTATTTT	CASSLSLDNADTQYF
TRBD1	TRBJ2-3	many	TRBV6-6	TGTGCCAGCAGGAGGGACAGGGGGCGTGAAGATACGCAGTATTTT	CASRRDRGREDTQYF
TRBD2	TRBJ2-1	few	TRBV2	TGTGCCAGCAGTCCTTTTGGGACTAGCGGGGAAGAGCAGTTCTTC	CASSPFGTSGEEQFF
TRBD2	TRBJ2-1	many	TRBV28	TGTGCCAGCAGTTTCCGACTAGCGGGGACCTACAATGAGCAGTTCTTC	CASSFRLAGTYNEQFF
.	TRBJ1-2	many	TRBV10-2	TGCGCCAGCAGTGAGGCGTCAAACTATGGCTACACCTTC	CASSEASNYGYTF
TRBD2	TRBJ2-7	many	TRBV27	TGTGCCAGCAGCTTTGGGACTACCTACGAGCAGTACTTC	CASSFGTTYEQYF
.	TRBJ1-1	few	TRBV7-8	TGTGCCAGCAGCTTAGAAGCGTCGAGGAACACTGAAGCTTTCTTT	CASSLEASRNTEAFF
TRBD2	TRBJ2-7	few	TRBV14	TGTGCCAGCAGACGGACTAGCCGGTACGAGCAGTACTTC	CASRRTSRYEQYF
.	TRBJ2-2	.	TRBV20-1	TGCAGTGCTAGAGATACGGGGGTTCGGGCCGGGGAGCTGTTTTTT	CSARDTGVRAGELFF
.	TRBJ2-1	many	TRBV12-3/TRBV12-4	TGTGCCAGCAGCCACAATGAGCAGTTCTTC	CASSHNEQFF
TRBD1	TRBJ1-1	many	TRBV6-2/TRBV6-3	TGTGCCAGCAGTTACTCCCGGACAGGGGGCCTGAACACTGAAGCTTTCTTT	CASSYSRTGGLNTEAFF